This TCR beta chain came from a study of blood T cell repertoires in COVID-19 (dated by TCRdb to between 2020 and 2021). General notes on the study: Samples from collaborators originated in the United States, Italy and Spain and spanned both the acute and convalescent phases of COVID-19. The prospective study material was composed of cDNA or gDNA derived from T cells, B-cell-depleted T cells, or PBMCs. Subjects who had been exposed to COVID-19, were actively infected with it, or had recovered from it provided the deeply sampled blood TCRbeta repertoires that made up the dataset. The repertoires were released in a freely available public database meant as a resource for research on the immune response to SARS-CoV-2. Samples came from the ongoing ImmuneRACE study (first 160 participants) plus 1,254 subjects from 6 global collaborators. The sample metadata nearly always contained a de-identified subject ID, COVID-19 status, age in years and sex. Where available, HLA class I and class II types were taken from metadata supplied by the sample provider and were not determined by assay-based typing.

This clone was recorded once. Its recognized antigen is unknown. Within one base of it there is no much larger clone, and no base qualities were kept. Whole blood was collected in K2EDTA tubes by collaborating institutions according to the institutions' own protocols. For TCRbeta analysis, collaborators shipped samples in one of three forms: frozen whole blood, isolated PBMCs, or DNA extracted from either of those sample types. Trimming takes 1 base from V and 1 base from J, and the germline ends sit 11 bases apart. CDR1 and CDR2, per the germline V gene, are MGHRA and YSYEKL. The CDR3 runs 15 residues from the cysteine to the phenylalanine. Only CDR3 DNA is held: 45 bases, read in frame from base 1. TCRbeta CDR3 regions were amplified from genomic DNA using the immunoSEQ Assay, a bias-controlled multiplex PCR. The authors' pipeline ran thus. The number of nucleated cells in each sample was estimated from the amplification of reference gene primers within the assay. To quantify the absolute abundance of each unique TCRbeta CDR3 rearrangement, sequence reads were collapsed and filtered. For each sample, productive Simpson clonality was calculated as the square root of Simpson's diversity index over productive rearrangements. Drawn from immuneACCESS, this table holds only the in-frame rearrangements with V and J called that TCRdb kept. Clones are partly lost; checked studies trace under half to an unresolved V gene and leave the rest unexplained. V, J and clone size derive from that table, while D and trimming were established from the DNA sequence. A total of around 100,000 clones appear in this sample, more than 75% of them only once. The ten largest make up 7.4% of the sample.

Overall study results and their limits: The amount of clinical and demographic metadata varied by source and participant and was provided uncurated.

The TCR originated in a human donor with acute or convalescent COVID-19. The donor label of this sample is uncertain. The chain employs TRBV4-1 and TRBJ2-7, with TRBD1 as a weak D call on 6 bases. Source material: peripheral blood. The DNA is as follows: TGCGCCAGCAGCCAAGCGACAGGCGTATCCTACGAGCAGTACTTC. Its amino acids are CASSQATGVSYEQYF.